The T cell receptor beta chain under discussion was sequenced for a study of blood T cell repertoires in COVID-19. Study-level background: T cells, B-cell-depleted T cells, or PBMCs supplied cDNA or gDNA.

Germline V gene lookup returns CDR1 MNHEY and CDR2 SMNVEV (reference sequence). This CDR3 has 13 residues. V shed 3 bases and J shed 6 bases, with 8 bases lying between them. Source study methods: Reference gene primers were amplified, and this amplification served to estimate nucleated cell counts. Generated by immunoSEQ multiplex PCR, the TCRdb table keeps only in-frame clones and is missing some. From that table come the V and J calls and clone size; the DNA was used to work out D and trimming. The sample has 250,000 to 350,000 clones; about four fifths are singletons. Seattle patients were enrolled during active infection and followed longitudinally. The table lists this clone with a count of one.

The sample comprised peripheral blood. This TCR was recovered from a human donor with COVID-19, enrolled during active disease. The donor label of this sample is uncertain. The V call is TRBV27, the J call TRBJ2-2; D not resolved. This CDR3 reads CASSFSVSGELFF. The CDR3 nucleotides are TGTGCCAGCAGTTTTAGTGTTTCCGGGGAGCTGTTTTTT.